This T cell receptor beta chain stems from a study of blood T cell repertoires in COVID-19. The germline CDR1 and CDR2 sequences are LNHNV and YYDKDF (reference sequence). The CDR3 has 14 residues. The junction had 6 bases not matched to a gene; V was cut back by 6 bases and J by 3 bases. Data came from immunoSEQ multiplex PCR; TCRdb stores just in-frame clones and leaves some out. The data hold 20,000 to 25,000 clones, with over 65% observed a single time. The chain has TRBV15 and TRBJ2-5, with 8 bases fitting TRBD2. This TCR came from a human donor in a cohort sampled during active or convalescent COVID-19. Sequenced material: peripheral blood. CDR3 sequence reads: CATRTGLGEETQYF. CDR3 coding DNA: TGTGCCACCAGGACGGGACTAGGGGAAGAGACCCAGTACTTC.